This T cell receptor (beta chain) was captured by sequencing in a study of long-term antiretroviral therapy in people with HIV. The V end lost 5 bases, the J end lost 1 base, and 10 bases lay between the germline ends. Germline V gene lookup returns CDR1 SGHTA and CDR2 FQGTGA. The CDR3 is made up of 14 amino acids. Researchers ran immunoSEQ v3.0 at survey level. Samples were sequenced targeting about 35,000-50,000 T-cell genomes each. Here immunoSEQ multiplex PCR was the method, and the copy in TCRdb shows in-frame clones only, minus some. The table includes fewer than 55,000 clones, about 95% detected once.

The genes are TRBV7-3 and TRBJ2-3; D is tentatively TRBD1 or TRBD2 (6 bases each). The clonotype was recovered from a woman aged 45 to 65 with HIV. Here the sequenced sample was unsorted PBMCs, taken 3.7 years after starting antiretroviral therapy. The CDR3 is CASSPGGRTDTQYF. DNA for the CDR3: TGTGCCAGCAGCCCTGGGGGGCGCACAGATACGCAGTATTTT.